Listed here is a single TCR beta chain. The data were obtained in a study of blood T cell repertoires in COVID-19. The study drew participants aged about 18 to 89 years from approximately 25 US areas. Participant reports of clinical history set cohort assignment. Methods used by the authors: Reference gene primer amplification gave estimated nucleated cell counts. Measured with immunoSEQ multiplex PCR; TCRdb has only the in-frame clones, and not every one. V, J and clone size reflect that table, while D and trimming were determined from the DNA. The profile shows about 250,000 clones, roughly 89% of them singletons. Germline V CDR1 and CDR2: SGHRS, YFSETQ. The CDR3 loop spans 14 amino acids. With 2 bases removed from V and 8 bases from J, the gap between germline ends came to 16 bases.

This clonotype originated in a woman in her 30s with acute COVID-19. The sample comprised PBMCs or T cells enriched from blood (not recorded which). V and J are TRBV5-1 and TRBJ1-2, with D unresolved. CDR3 coding DNA: TGCGCCAGCAGCTTACCAGACGGCGGGAGAGGCTACACCTTC. Its translation: CASSLPDGGRGYTF.